Below, 18 T cell receptor beta chains from the same sample are listed, as sequenced in a study of T-cell memory formation after mild COVID-19. TCRdb re-analysed the 5' RACE reads in MiXCR, keeping a single row per CDR3 protein. The sample includes 300,000 to 350,000 distinct CDR3 sequences, around 19% of them seen just once. The sequenced sample was PBMCs or a T cell subset sorted from them (not recorded which). These receptors were obtained from a man between 18 and 29 years old who had mild COVID-19 (a few samples of this study predate the infection). Cell type and time point are not known.

The CDR3 sequence: CASSPHRGLAAYEQYF. DNA for the CDR3: TGTGCCAGCAGCCCTCATAGGGGACTAGCGGCCTACGAGCAGTACTTC. V is TRBV21-1 and J is TRBJ2-7; the DNA was not used to check the table's D call, TRBD2. TRBV21-1 is termed a pseudogene. The CDR3 has 16 residues.

This clonotype was counted only a few times. V and J are TRBV10-3 and TRBJ2-1; D is unclear. Germline assignment: CDR1 ENHRY and CDR2 SYGVKD. This CDR3 is built from 14 residues. The V gene lost 3 bases and the J gene lost 3 bases, with 9 bases spanning the gap. The CDR3 loop reads CAISEEAVYNEQFF. The DNA of the CDR3 is TGTGCCATCAGTGAAGAGGCCGTCTACAATGAGCAGTTCTTC.

This clonotype was counted a few times. The chain combines TRBV5-1 with TRBJ2-1, with TRBD2 matching over 8 bases. This CDR3 spans 16 amino acids. Trimming at V came to 4 bases and at J to 4 bases, leaving 10 bases not matched to a gene. Germline loops: CDR1 SGHRS, CDR2 YFSETQ. CDR3 nucleotides: TGCGCCAGCAGCCTACTTAGCGGGGCAACTTACAATGAGCAGTTCTTC. Translating it yields CASSLLSGATYNEQFF.

This chain links TRBV3-1 with TRBJ1-2; 7 bases fit TRBD1. The V and J ends lost 5 bases and 6 bases, in that order; junction bases with no gene match: 3. The length of the CDR3 is 12 residues. Germline assignment: CDR1 LGHDT and CDR2 YNNKEL (reference sequence). CDR3 DNA sequence: TGTGCCAGCAGCACACAGGGGAATGGCTACACCTTC. Its translation: CASSTQGNGYTF.

The chain employs TRBV29-1 and TRBJ1-2; D call uncertain. V was clipped by 4 bases and J by 5 bases, with 17 bases between them. CDR3 size: 14 residues. CDR1 is SQVTM, CDR2 ANQGSEA, per germline. In nucleotides, the CDR3 is TGCAGCGTTGCTTTCTGGACTGGCGGTTATGGCTACACCTTC. It translates to CSVAFWTGGYGYTF.

The chain has TRBV6-2 or TRBV6-3 and TRBJ2-7; perhaps TRBD2 as D (7 bases). Trimming shortened V by 10 bases and J by 6 bases, and 16 bases separated the two germline ends. The germline CDR1 and CDR2 sequences are MNHEY and SVGEGT. The CDR3 covers 12 residues. The CDR3 nucleotides read TGTGCCACGCGCGGCGGGGGCAGCGAGCAGTACGTC. It yields the protein CATRGGGSEQYV.

A note on this clonotype: One end of the junction varies from germline; a read error may be responsible. The rearrangement links TRBV7-2 to TRBJ2-3; D possibly corresponds to TRBD2 (6 bases). Germline CDR1 reads SGHTA; CDR2 reads FQGNSA. The length of the CDR3 is 16 residues. CDR3: CASSRRRRGSTDKQYF. CDR3 DNA sequence: TGTGCCAGCAGCAGGCGGCGGCGGGGAAGCACAGATAAGCAGTATTTT.

This clonotype was found a few times. The chain employs TRBV7-2 and TRBJ2-7; tentative D call: TRBD2 (7 bases). CDR1 and CDR2 (germline): SGHTA, FQGNSA. V shed 2 bases and J shed 5 bases, with 10 bases lying between them. This CDR3 has 13 residues. The CDR3 DNA is TGTGCCAGCAGCTTAAGGGGGGGCGACGAGCAGTACTTC. This gives the protein CASSLRGGDEQYF.

This clonotype was detected only a few times. The J gene is TRBJ2-7, the V gene TRBV3-1; D is undetermined. The CDR3 contains 14 residues. Trimming removed 4 bases at V and 2 bases at J, with 12 bases between. Germline loops: CDR1 LGHDT, CDR2 YNNKEL (reference sequence). CDR3 DNA: TGTGCCAGCAGCCCCTTGGGATCTCCCTACGAGCAGTACTTC. As protein: CASSPLGSPYEQYF.

The rearrangement joins TRBV29-1 to TRBJ1-5; 7 bases are shared with TRBD1. The V and J ends lost 7 bases and 3 bases, in that order; junction bases with no gene match: 6. Germline V gene sequence: CDR1 SQVTM, CDR2 ANQGSEA. The CDR3 totals 13 residues. CDR3 protein: CSASGTDNQPQHF. The CDR3 DNA is TGCAGCGCCTCAGGGACAGACAATCAGCCCCAGCATTTT.

This clonotype showed up just a few times. J is TRBJ2-5 and V is TRBV7-9; 9 nucleotides match TRBD2. Germline trimming cut 8 bases from V and 4 bases from J; bases unmatched to any gene: 8. This CDR3 comprises 14 residues. Germline CDR1 reads SEHNR; CDR2 reads FQNEAQ (reference sequence). The CDR3 DNA reads as TGTGCCAGCCAACGAGCGGGGGGCCCAGAGACCCAGTACTTC. Translating gives CASQRAGGPETQYF.

This clonotype was counted between two and nine times. The chain couples TRBV10-3 to TRBJ1-2, with 8 bases that match TRBD1. The CDR3 is 15 amino acids. V lost 4 bases to trimming and J lost 1 base; unmatched junction nucleotides: 5. Per the germline V gene, CDR1 is ENHRY and CDR2 is SYGVKD. CDR3 protein: CAISAGTGSNYGYTF. The CDR3 coding sequence is TGTGCCATCAGTGCCGGGACAGGCAGTAACTATGGCTACACCTTC.

The genes are TRBV9 and TRBJ1-1; the match to TRBD1 covers 9 bases. CDR3 length equals 18 residues. V was pared by 2 bases and J by 0 bases, with 11 bases of the junction left unmatched. Germline V gene sequence: CDR1 SGDLS, CDR2 YYNGEE. CDR3 nucleotide sequence: TGTGCCAGCAGCGTCAGAATACAGGGGGCAAATATGAACACTGAAGCTTTCTTT. Its protein is CASSVRIQGANMNTEAFF.

This clonotype was picked up many times. This chain uses TRBV12-3 or TRBV12-4 with TRBJ2-5; D gene unclear. Trimming took 2 bases from V and 3 from J, leaving 7 bases between them. This CDR3 region has 13 residues. CDR3 region: CASSLLAEETQYF. In DNA, the CDR3 is TGTGCCAGCAGTTTACTCGCGGAAGAGACCCAGTACTTC.

This clonotype came up many times. This sequence joins TRBV3-1 and TRBJ2-2; D is uncertain. The germline V and J ends were trimmed by 0 bases and 3 bases, with 5 bases remaining between them. Germline CDR1 and CDR2: LGHDT and YNNKEL (reference sequence). The CDR3 is 14 residues long. For the CDR3, the DNA is TGTGCCAGCAGCCAAGACGGATACACCGGGGAGCTGTTTTTT. This codes for CASSQDGYTGELFF.

This clonotype showed up just a few times. The chain carries TRBV20-1 and TRBJ2-7; 9 nucleotides agree with TRBD2. V gave up 5 bases and J gave up 3 bases; unmatched junction bases: 8. The length of the CDR3 is 14 residues. Germline values: CDR1 DFQATT, CDR2 SNEGSKA (reference sequence). Here the CDR3 DNA reads TGCAGTGCTTCACCGACTAGCGGAGGCTACGAGCAGTACTTC. Its protein product is CSASPTSGGYEQYF.

The DNA of the CDR3 is TGTGCCAGCAGTTCCATTAGGACTCAACATTTCGCCAATGAGCAGTTCTTC. It specifies CASSSIRTQHFANEQFF. This chain links TRBV28 with TRBJ2-1; maybe TRBD2 (5 bases). The CDR3 has 17 amino acids. Germline V gives CDR1 MDHEN, CDR2 SYDVKM. V was cut by 4 bases and J by 6 bases, with 22 bases left in between.

The chain recombines TRBV10-1 with TRBJ1-2, with unresolved D. The CDR3 consists of 10 residues. The V end was cut by 2 bases, the J end by 10 bases, with 5 bases between. CDR1 WNHNN and CDR2 SYGVQD come from the germline V gene (reference sequence). CDR3 DNA sequence: TGCGCCAGCAGTGAGGAGGACTACACCTTC. Its translation: CASSEEDYTF.